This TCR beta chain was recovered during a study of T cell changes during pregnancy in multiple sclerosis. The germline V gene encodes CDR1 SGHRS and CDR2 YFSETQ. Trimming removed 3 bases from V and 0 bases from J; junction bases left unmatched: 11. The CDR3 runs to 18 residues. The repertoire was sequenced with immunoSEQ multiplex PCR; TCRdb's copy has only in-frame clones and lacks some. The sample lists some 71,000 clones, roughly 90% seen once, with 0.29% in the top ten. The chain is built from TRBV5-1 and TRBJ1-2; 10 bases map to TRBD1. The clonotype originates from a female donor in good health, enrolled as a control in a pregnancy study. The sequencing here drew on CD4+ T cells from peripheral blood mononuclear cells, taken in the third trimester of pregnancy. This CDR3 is CASSSTGTGAPANYGYTF. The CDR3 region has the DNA TGCGCCAGCAGCTCGACCGGGACAGGGGCGCCCGCTAACTATGGCTACACCTTC.